This T cell receptor (beta chain) was sequenced for a study of identical twins. Study conclusions and caveats: Cross-sectional statistical analysis, not tracking of the same donors, underpinned the conclusions. Insertion counts were lower in abundant cord blood beta clonotypes, a trend that memory repertoires did not show.

This clonotype was counted many times. Its specificity is unknown. TCRdb ran MiXCR on the 5' RACE reads and lists one entry per CDR3 protein. The data hold hundreds of thousands of distinct CDR3 sequences, with 18% observed a single time. V lost 8 bases to trimming and J lost 7 bases; unmatched junction nucleotides: 3. The CDR3 covers 14 residues. Germline CDR1 MGHDK, CDR2 SYGVNS. The sample also formed part of further work on T cells expressing NK-cell markers.

Sequencing was performed on PBMCs. The chain employs TRBV25-1 and TRBJ2-1, with TRBD2 identical over 15 bases. This TCR was sampled from a woman aged 18-30 years in good health. CDR3 sequence: CASGLAGGPNEQFF. CDR3 bases: TGTGCCAGCGGACTAGCGGGGGGGCCGAATGAGCAGTTCTTC.